The clone carrying this T cell receptor beta chain has just one count. Its antigen is currently unknown. Intraepithelial and lamina propria lymphocytes were released after the graft tissue was processed. The source of the sample is a study of graft-versus-host responses after intestinal transplantation. Study details: All of the recipients had induction that used anti-thymocyte globulin, then tacrolimus and steroids for 2 to 3 years. Notes on the study in general: Marrow from the recipient contained GvH clones, some of which had appeared first in ileum or blood.

Sequenced by immunoSEQ multiplex PCR; TCRdb stores in-frame clones only, minus some. Of some 15,000 clones listed, 60% to 85% are singletons. This TCR derives from a human patient who received an intestinal transplant, so some T cells may come from the graft donor. The sample in question was ileum tissue, obtained around 470 days after intestinal transplant.

Here the CDR3 reads CASSVGVGNTIYF. CDR3 coding DNA: TGTGCCAGCAGCGTAGGAGTTGGAAACACCATATATTTT. The chain employs TRBV9 and TRBJ1-3, with no clear D. The CDR3 spans 13 residues. Looked up from germline, CDR1 is SGDLS and CDR2 is YYNGEE. Trimming shortened V by 0 bases and J by 3 bases, and 4 bases separated the two germline ends. The full variable domain, rest sourced from reference TRBV9 and TRBJ1-3, is DSGVTQTPKHLITATGQRVTLRCSPRSGDLSVYWYQQSLDQGLQFLIQYYNGEERAKGNILERFSAQQFPDLHSELNLSSLELGDSALYFCASSVGVGNTIYFGEGSWLTVV.